Listed below are T cell receptor beta chains from one sample, sequenced in a study of blood T cell repertoires in COVID-19. Repertoires were generated with immunoSEQ multiplex PCR, while TCRdb's copy carries only in-frame clones and drops some. The sample lists some 270,000 clones, approximately 83% occurring once. Sequenced input: peripheral blood. These receptors originate from a woman between 65 and 79 years old with acute or convalescent COVID-19. Each CDR3 is given with its conserved first and last residue. Each record gives: D gene, V gene, J gene, clone size, CDR3 protein, CDR3 DNA. A D gene is named only where the DNA matches it firmly. Clone size appears in some rows only: once, few, many, or a class for an expanded clone.

TRBD1	TRBV5-1	TRBJ1-1	once	CASSLVGDSFSEAFF	TGCGCCAGCAGCTTGGTAGGGGACAGTTTTTCTGAAGCTTTCTTT
-	TRBV3-1/TRBV3-2	TRBJ2-1	-	CASSQGGLQFF	TGTGCCAGCAGCCAAGGGGGGCTCCAGTTCTTC
-	TRBV5-1	TRBJ2-7	-	CASSLARSGVVEQYF	TGCGCCAGCAGCTTGGCTAGGTCGGGGGTCGTCGAGCAGTACTTC
TRBD1	TRBV5-1	TRBJ2-7	-	CASSRNTGDGYEQYF	TGCGCCAGCAGCAGAAACACAGGGGACGGCTACGAGCAGTACTTC
-	TRBV14	TRBJ1-2	-	CASGETGGLYGYTF	TGTGCCAGCGGGGAGACAGGTGGCCTTTATGGCTACACCTTC
TRBD2	TRBV5-1	TRBJ2-7	-	CASSFSLAGAEQYF	TGCGCCAGCAGCTTTTCCCTAGCGGGGGCAGAGCAGTACTTC
TRBD2	TRBV18	TRBJ2-1	-	CASSPPGGGLRNEQFF	TGTGCCAGCTCACCACCCGGGGGGGGCCTTAGGAATGAGCAGTTCTTC
-	TRBV6-5	TRBJ1-6	-	CASSYANRVGSPLHF	TGTGCCAGCAGTTACGCGAACAGGGTAGGGTCACCCCTCCACTTT
-	TRBV5-1	TRBJ1-6	few	CASSLSGSPLHF	TGCGCCAGCAGCTTATCGGGGTCACCCCTCCACTTT
-	TRBV18	TRBJ1-1	-	CASSPGVGTEAFF	TGTGCCAGCTCACCCGGGGTGGGGACTGAAGCTTTCTTT
TRBD1	TRBV6-5	TRBJ1-4	-	CASRRGRNEKLFF	TGTGCCAGCAGAAGGGGGCGGAATGAAAAACTGTTTTTT
TRBD1	TRBV6-5	TRBJ2-7	-	CASIPGQEAYEQYF	TGTGCCAGCATTCCAGGACAGGAGGCCTACGAGCAGTACTTC
-	TRBV4-2	TRBJ2-5	-	CASSPTAGAQETQYF	TGTGCCAGCAGCCCCACAGCGGGCGCCCAAGAGACCCAGTACTTC
-	TRBV28	TRBJ1-4	-	CATEYTGGDEKLFF	TGTGCCACCGAGTATACCGGGGGGGATGAAAAACTGTTTTTT
-	TRBV6-5	TRBJ2-3	-	CASSRTGTPVGAQYF	TGTGCCAGCAGTAGAACCGGGACTCCGGTAGGTGCGCAGTATTTT
-	TRBV6-1	TRBJ1-3	few	CASSEQWTGGNTIYF	TGTGCCAGCAGTGAACAGTGGACGGGAGGAAACACCATATATTTT
-	TRBV12-3/TRBV12-4	TRBJ1-1	-	CASSVRQITEAFF	TGTGCCAGCAGTGTACGACAGATCACTGAAGCTTTCTTT